Below, 8 T cell receptor beta chains from the same sample are listed, as sequenced in a study of blood T cell repertoires in COVID-19. The repertoire was sequenced with immunoSEQ multiplex PCR; TCRdb's copy has only in-frame clones and lacks some. Counted here are roughly 70,000 clones, roughly 80% occurring once; the ten biggest clones make up about 20%. The material sequenced was peripheral blood. The receptors come from a man between 60 and 70 years old with acute or convalescent COVID-19.

This clone is a singleton in its sample. This rearrangement joins TRBV28 to TRBJ1-2; D perhaps matches TRBD1 (5 bases). The CDR3 runs to 15 residues. Germline CDR1 is MDHEN and CDR2 is SYDVKM. V shed 2 bases and J shed 6 bases, with 16 bases lying between them. CDR3 nucleotide sequence: TGTGCCAGCAGTTTAAGGGGCCCACAGAACAATGGCTACACCTTC. Encoded protein: CASSLRGPQNNGYTF.

The chain links TRBV19 to TRBJ2-1; 9 nucleotides match TRBD2. There are 15 residues in the CDR3. CDR1 is LNHDA and CDR2 is SQIVND in the germline V gene (reference sequence). J lost 4 bases, V lost 2 bases, and 3 bases had no gene match. The CDR3 protein is CASSITSGPYNEQFF. DNA for the CDR3: TGTGCCAGTAGTATAACTAGCGGGCCTTACAATGAGCAGTTCTTC.

This clone has just one count. The chain is built from TRBV4-2 and TRBJ2-3, with 12 bases matching TRBD2. V lost 4 bases, J lost 0 bases, and 2 bases stayed unmatched. This CDR3 has 16 residues. Germline V gene lookup returns CDR1 LGHNA and CDR2 YNFKEQ. CDR3 amino acids: CASSPGTSGSTDTQYF. Written as DNA, the CDR3 is TGTGCCAGCAGCCCCGGGACTAGCGGGAGCACAGATACGCAGTATTTT.

The V and J genes are TRBV18 and TRBJ1-3, with 7 bases matching TRBD1. Germline loops: CDR1 KGHSH, CDR2 LQKENI. The CDR3 totals 16 residues. Losses at the gene ends were 4 bases for V and 0 bases for J; bases not matched to a gene: 6. CDR3 sequence: CASSQGQTHSGNTIYF. The CDR3 DNA follows: TGTGCCAGCTCACAGGGACAGACCCACTCTGGAAACACCATATATTTT. Full variable domain (missing parts from reference TRBV18 and TRBJ1-3): NAGVMQNPRHLVRRRGQEARLRCSPMKGHSHVYWYRQLPEEGLKFMVYLQKENIIDESGMPKERFSAEFPKEGPSILRIQQVVRGDSAAYFCASSQGQTHSGNTIYFGEGSWLTVV.

The V gene is TRBV7-3, the J gene TRBJ2-2; TRBD2 might be the D (7 bases). Germline values: CDR1 SGHTA, CDR2 FQGTGA. V lost 6 bases and J 5 bases, leaving 16 bases between the germline ends. The CDR3 covers 15 residues. The CDR3 reads CASRSGLGGTGELFF. CDR3 DNA: TGTGCCAGCAGATCTGGACTAGGGGGGACCGGGGAGCTGTTTTTT.

The chain uses TRBV5-5 and TRBJ2-3; 7 nucleotides align to TRBD2. Unmatched junction bases numbered 12, after V lost 6 bases and J lost 2 bases. This CDR3 has 16 residues. CDR1 and CDR2 (germline): SGHKS, YYEKEE (reference sequence). CDR3 bases: TGTGCCAGCACCCAAGGTTCTAGCGGAACCACAGATACGCAGTATTTT. This translates into CASTQGSSGTTDTQYF.

The chain links TRBV27 to TRBJ2-2, with 10 bases aligning to TRBD1. In germline, CDR1 is MNHEY, CDR2 SMNVEV (reference sequence). Trimming at V came to 4 bases and at J to 7 bases, leaving 3 bases not matched to a gene. The CDR3 spans 14 residues. Here the CDR3 reads CASSSGTGDGELFF. CDR3 sequence (DNA): TGTGCCAGCAGTTCCGGGACAGGGGACGGGGAGCTGTTTTTT.

The chain couples TRBV11-2 to TRBJ2-2; 15 bases fit TRBD2. CDR3 length equals 16 residues. Per the germline V gene, CDR1 is SGHAT and CDR2 is FQNNGV. Unmatched junction bases numbered 5, after V lost 5 bases and J lost 7 bases. Here the CDR3 reads CASSRGTSGGIGELFF. CDR3 bases: TGTGCCAGCAGCCGAGGGACTAGCGGGGGGATCGGGGAGCTGTTTTTT.